One sample yielded the 32 T cell receptor beta chains listed below, sequenced in a study of blood T cell repertoires in COVID-19. Libraries were prepared by immunoSEQ multiplex PCR; TCRdb keeps only in-frame clonotypes and omits some of them. The top ten clones hold approximately 2.1% of a sample with a few hundred thousand clones, 90% of them seen once. The specimen sequenced was peripheral blood. The receptors shown here come from an older woman with COVID-19, enrolled during active disease.

This sequence joins TRBV6-1 and TRBJ2-7; no definite D call. V was clipped by 0 bases and J by 0 bases, with 6 bases between them. CDR1 and CDR2 from the germline V gene are MNHNS and SASEGT. CDR3 size: 14 residues. CDR3 bases: TGTGCCAGCAGTGAAGCTTCGTTCTCCTACGAGCAGTACTTC. This codes for CASSEASFSYEQYF.

The chain joins TRBV7-9 to TRBJ2-7; D gene ambiguous. V was shortened by 4 bases and J by 4 bases, with 5 bases between the two germline ends. Germline V gene lookup returns CDR1 SEHNR and CDR2 FQNEAQ (reference sequence). There are 11 residues in the CDR3. The CDR3 bases are TGTGCCAGCAGCTCTTTTTACGAGCAGTACTTC. It translates to CASSSFYEQYF.

This chain uses TRBV3-1 (or the pseudogene TRBV3-2) with TRBJ2-1; the match to TRBD2 covers 10 bases. V gave up 0 bases and J gave up 9 bases; unmatched junction bases: 5. CDR3 length: 15 amino acids. The germline V gene has CDR1 LGHDT and CDR2 YNNKEL (reference sequence). As DNA, the CDR3 is TGTGCCAGCAGCCAAGACCTAGCGGGGGTCGGTGAGCAGTTCTTC. Protein product: CASSQDLAGVGEQFF.

The rearrangement joins TRBV2 to TRBJ2-2; maybe TRBD2 (5 bases). Trimming stripped 10 bases from V and 5 bases from J, with 17 bases between. The CDR3 extends over 14 amino acids. Germline V gene sequence: CDR1 SNHLY, CDR2 FYNNEI. Here the CDR3 DNA reads TGTGCCACCTCGGAACAGAGGGTAACCGGGGAGCTGTTTTTT. Translation: CATSEQRVTGELFF.

In regard to this clone: This sample also contains other DNA sequences that code for the same CDR3. The V call is TRBV7-3, the J call TRBJ2-2; no clear D gene. This CDR3 comprises 14 residues. Germline assignment: CDR1 SGHTA and CDR2 FQGTGA. Trimming cost V 5 bases and J 1 base, with 8 bases left between them. The CDR3 DNA is TGTGCCAGCAGCAAAACGGGGAACACCGGGGAGCTGTTTTTT. This encodes CASSKTGNTGELFF.

The CDR3 loop reads CASSQFRGPAYEQYF. The CDR3 DNA sequence: TGCGCCAGCAGCCAGTTTAGGGGCCCTGCCTACGAGCAGTACTTC. The chain recombines TRBV4-1 with TRBJ2-7; D is perhaps TRBD1 (5 bases). CDR3 length: 15 amino acids. The germline V gene encodes CDR1 MGHRA and CDR2 YSYEKL. Trimming cost V 3 bases and J 2 bases, with 14 bases left between them.

This clone appeared once. The junction differs from germline at one of its ends, possibly a read error. The chain links TRBV19 to TRBJ2-1, with D perhaps TRBD1 (6 bases). CDR3 length: 14 amino acids. Germline V CDR1 and CDR2: LNHDA, SQIVND (reference sequence). The CDR3 nucleotides are TGTTCCAGTAGTCTCGGACAGTCCTACAATGAGCAGTTCTTC. This encodes CSSSLGQSYNEQFF.

The V call is TRBV4-3, the J call TRBJ2-3, with 10 bases identical to TRBD1. The CDR3 sequence is 18 residues long. V lost 0 bases, J lost 3 bases, and 9 bases stayed unmatched. CDR1 is LGHNA, CDR2 YSLEER, per germline. The CDR3 nucleotides are TGCGCCAGCAGCCAAGATCGACAGGGGGCGTTTGTGACAGATACGCAGTATTTT. As protein: CASSQDRQGAFVTDTQYF.

The V call is TRBV6-4, the J call TRBJ2-1; no clear D gene. The V gene lost 0 bases and the J gene lost 2 bases, with 11 bases spanning the gap. This CDR3 spans 16 amino acids. The germline CDR1 and CDR2 sequences are MRHNA and SNTAGT. The CDR3 coding sequence is TGTGCCAGCAGTGACTCGGCAGTTCCCCCCTACAATGAGCAGTTCTTC. This gives the protein CASSDSAVPPYNEQFF.

The rearrangement joins TRBV6-6 to TRBJ1-6; TRBD1 matches at 8 bases. CDR1 is MNHNY and CDR2 is SVGAGI in the germline V gene (reference sequence). The CDR3 runs to 16 residues. V lost 2 bases to trimming and J lost 7 bases; unmatched junction nucleotides: 7. The CDR3 protein is CASSYLTGDPNSPLHF. The CDR3 region has the DNA TGTGCCAGCAGTTACCTGACAGGGGATCCCAATTCACCCCTCCACTTT.

The chain is built from TRBV19 and TRBJ2-1, with 11 bases that match TRBD1. The germline gives CDR1 LNHDA, CDR2 SQIVND (reference sequence). The CDR3 extends over 15 amino acids. V shed 3 bases, J shed 7 bases, and the junction held 5 bases outside the gene matches. CDR3 residues: CASSMRDRGKNEQFF. CDR3 DNA sequence: TGTGCCAGTAGTATGCGGGACAGGGGGAAGAATGAGCAGTTCTTC.

Written as DNA, the CDR3 is TGTGCCAGCAGCCGTACAGGGAACTATGGCTACACCTTC. Translation: CASSRTGNYGYTF. The chain combines TRBV11-1 with TRBJ1-2; a possible D gene is TRBD1 (6 bases). The CDR3 is 13 residues long. V was clipped by 5 bases and J by 2 bases, with 9 bases between them. Germline CDR1 reads SGHAT; CDR2 reads FQDESV (reference sequence).

The CDR3 here is CASSETTNQETQYF. CDR3 coding DNA: TGTGCCAGCAGTGAAACGACTAACCAAGAGACCCAGTACTTC. The chain is built from TRBV2 and TRBJ2-5, with D maybe TRBD2 (5 bases). Germline loops: CDR1 SNHLY, CDR2 FYNNEI. The V end lost 2 bases, the J end lost 0 bases, and 7 bases lay between the germline ends. CDR3 length: 14 amino acids.

The rearrangement links TRBV5-4 to TRBJ2-1; TRBD1 matches at 7 bases. Germline V CDR1 and CDR2: SGHNT, YYREEE (reference sequence). Germline trimming cut 4 bases from V and 8 bases from J; bases unmatched to any gene: 12. CDR3 length equals 15 residues. This CDR3 is CASSPHRGEGDEQFF. CDR3 coding DNA: TGTGCCAGCAGCCCACACAGGGGCGAAGGCGATGAGCAGTTCTTC.

J is TRBJ2-1 and V is TRBV3-1 (or the pseudogene TRBV3-2), with D perhaps matching TRBD2 (6 bases). V gave up 0 bases and J gave up 9 bases, with 12 bases separating them. There are 14 residues in the CDR3. The germline CDR1 and CDR2 sequences are LGHDT and YNNKEL (reference sequence). CDR3 DNA sequence: TGTGCCAGCAGCCAAGATTGGGGGGACGGTGAGCAGTTCTTC. Encoded protein: CASSQDWGDGEQFF.

The chain carries TRBV2 and TRBJ2-7, with D possibly being TRBD1 (5 bases). Per germline, CDR1 SNHLY and CDR2 FYNNEI. This CDR3 is 11 amino acids long. Trimming took off 8 bases at V and 1 base at J, with 6 bases between the two ends. The CDR3 nucleotides are TGTGCCAGCGACAGATCCTACGAGCAGTACTTC. Its translation: CASDRSYEQYF.

The chain carries TRBV6-5 and TRBJ2-3; D is undetermined. The CDR3 spans 10 residues. V shed 9 bases and J shed 6 bases, with 7 bases lying between them. Germline V gene data show CDR1 as MNHEY and CDR2 as SVGAGI. CDR3 coding DNA: TGTGCCAGTCAGTGGGATACGCAGTATTTT. Translated: CASQWDTQYF.

V gene TRBV7-2 combines with J gene TRBJ1-1; 8 bases align to TRBD1. The germline CDR1 and CDR2 sequences are SGHTA and FQGNSA. The CDR3 contains 14 residues. Unmatched junction bases numbered 7, after V lost 5 bases and J lost 5 bases. The CDR3 DNA follows: TGTGCCAGCAGCCTTCGGACAGGGCGGACTGAAGCTTTCTTT. Translated, it gives CASSLRTGRTEAFF.

The chain uses TRBV2 and TRBJ1-5; maybe TRBD1 (5 bases). This CDR3 comprises 15 residues. Trimming removed 7 bases from V and 0 bases from J, with 13 bases in between. Germline-derived CDR1 and CDR2 are SNHLY and FYNNEI. Here the CDR3 reads CASIRQLHSNQPQHF. CDR3 nucleotides: TGTGCCAGCATTAGACAGCTCCATAGCAATCAGCCCCAGCATTTT.

J is TRBJ1-6 and V is TRBV2; D possibly corresponds to TRBD1 (5 bases). Germline assignment: CDR1 SNHLY and CDR2 FYNNEI. V lost 8 bases and J lost 0, with 14 bases in between. CDR3 length equals 16 residues. Here the CDR3 DNA reads TGTGCCAGCGAAAATACAGGCTTCTCCTATAATTCACCCCTCCACTTT. Translated: CASENTGFSYNSPLHF.

The genes are TRBV28 and TRBJ2-3; D ambiguous. This CDR3 is 11 amino acids long. The ends were cut back, 5 bases at V and 2 bases at J, with 2 bases in the middle. CDR1 and CDR2 from the germline V gene are MDHEN and SYDVKM. The CDR3 region has the DNA TGTGCCAGCAGTCACACAGATACGCAGTATTTT. It translates to CASSHTDTQYF.

The chain joins TRBV29-1 to TRBJ2-1, with 8 bases fitting TRBD2. The J segment lost 2 bases and the V segment lost 6 bases, leaving 0 bases of the junction unmatched. Looked up from germline, CDR1 is SQVTM and CDR2 is ANQGSEA. This CDR3 has 12 residues. The DNA for the CDR3 is TGCAGCGTCGGGGGGGCCTACAATGAGCAGTTCTTC. Its translation: CSVGGAYNEQFF.

About this clone: The DNA is left out, because the CDR3 cannot be placed on it with certainty; the CDR3 is given as TCRdb lists it. This sequence joins TRBV5-1 and TRBJ2-5; the D segment call TRBD2 is taken from the table without a DNA check. The CDR3 spans 14 amino acids, including both terminal residues. The germline V gene has CDR1 SGHRS and CDR2 YFSETQ. CDR3 sequence reads: CASSFGEGGETQYF.

This CDR3 reads CASRPSGGASDTQYF. Here the CDR3 DNA reads TGTGCCAGCAGACCTAGCGGGGGGGCCTCAGATACGCAGTATTTT. This chain joins TRBV6-2 or TRBV6-3 and TRBJ2-3; 12 nucleotides align to TRBD2. CDR3 length: 15 amino acids. Per germline, CDR1 MNHEY and CDR2 SVGEGT. The V and J ends lost 6 bases and 4 bases, in that order; junction bases with no gene match: 5.

The CDR3 DNA sequence: TGTGCCAGCAGCGCTCTAAGTCGGGACACCGGGGAGCTGTTTTTT. Translating it yields CASSALSRDTGELFF. V and J are TRBV9 and TRBJ2-2; D is unresolved. The CDR3 is made up of 15 amino acids. Between the trimmed V and J ends, which lost 3 bases and 3 bases, there was a span of 12 bases. Per the germline V gene, CDR1 is SGDLS and CDR2 is YYNGEE. The complete variable domain, with remaining parts taken from reference TRBV9 and TRBJ2-2, reads DSGVTQTPKHLITATGQRVTLRCSPRSGDLSVYWYQQSLDQGLQFLIQYYNGEERAKGNILERFSAQQFPDLHSELNLSSLELGDSALYFCASSALSRDTGELFFGEGSRLTVL.

The rearrangement links TRBV7-4 to TRBJ2-7; perhaps TRBD2 as D (5 bases). The CDR3 has 14 residues. Germline V lookup: CDR1 SGHVT, CDR2 SQSDAQ. Deletions cut 5 bases from V and 7 bases from J, with 18 bases between. The CDR3 loop reads CASSHRRFFGEQYF. The CDR3 coding sequence is TGTGCCAGCAGCCATCGGAGGTTCTTTGGGGAGCAGTACTTC.

The chain carries TRBV9 and TRBJ2-3; TRBD2 is a possible D gene (7 bases). The germline V gene has CDR1 SGDLS and CDR2 YYNGEE. The CDR3 extends over 15 amino acids. V was pared by 9 bases and J by 3 bases, with 20 bases between. CDR3 loop: CAIFRGRGPTDTQYF. The CDR3, as DNA: TGTGCCATCTTTAGAGGGCGGGGGCCTACAGATACGCAGTATTTT. Supplemented by reference TRBV9 and TRBJ2-3, the full variable domain reads DSGVTQTPKHLITATGQRVTLRCSPRSGDLSVYWYQQSLDQGLQFLIQYYNGEERAKGNILERFSAQQFPDLHSELNLSSLELGDSALYFCAIFRGRGPTDTQYFGPGTRLTVL.

This sequence joins TRBV5-6 and TRBJ1-2, with 8 bases aligning to TRBD1. Germline values: CDR1 SGHDT, CDR2 YYEEEE. The CDR3 is made up of 15 amino acids. The V segment lost 1 base and the J segment 4 bases; nucleotides outside the gene matches: 6. The CDR3 loop reads CASSLQGQAIYGYTF. CDR3 coding DNA: TGTGCCAGCAGCTTGCAGGGACAGGCCATCTATGGCTACACCTTC.

The chain is built from TRBV6-6 and TRBJ1-3; D is ambiguous. V lost 6 bases and J 0 bases, leaving 15 bases between the germline ends. There are 16 residues in the CDR3. Germline-derived CDR1 and CDR2 are MNHNY and SVGAGI (reference sequence). The CDR3: CASSSPTTASGNTIYF. The CDR3 nucleotides are TGTGCCAGCAGCAGTCCCACAACCGCCTCTGGAAACACCATATATTTT.

The chain has TRBV12-3 or TRBV12-4 and TRBJ1-1, with no clear D. Trimming took 6 bases from V and 1 from J, leaving 9 bases between them. The CDR3 extends over 13 amino acids. In DNA, the CDR3 is TGTGCCAGCAGCTCATCAGGGAACACTGAAGCTTTCTTT. This codes for CASSSSGNTEAFF.

The gene calls are TRBV6-5 and TRBJ1-6, with unresolved D. Germline V gives CDR1 MNHEY, CDR2 SVGAGI. This CDR3 has 13 residues. V was trimmed by 4 bases and J by 7 bases, leaving 8 bases between them. The chain's CDR3 is CASSWEDNSPLHF. CDR3 nucleotide sequence: TGTGCCAGCAGTTGGGAGGACAATTCACCCCTCCACTTT.

As regards this clone: Other nucleotide sequences in the sample specify the same CDR3. V and J are TRBV19 and TRBJ1-2, with 11 bases matching TRBD1. J gave up 4 bases and V 3 bases, and 4 bases lay outside the gene matches. The CDR3 runs to 15 residues. Germline assignment: CDR1 LNHDA and CDR2 SQIVND (reference sequence). The CDR3 protein is CASSIGQGAGYGYTF. CDR3 bases: TGTGCCAGTAGTATCGGACAGGGGGCTGGCTATGGCTACACCTTC.